This is a list of T cell receptor beta chains from one sample in a study of cytomegalovirus exposure and HLA in healthy donors. The data were produced by immunoSEQ multiplex PCR, yet TCRdb's version contains in-frame clones alone and is incomplete. The table lists 60,000 to 90,000 clones, with roughly 5% in the top ten. What was sequenced was PBMCs. The receptors shown here come from a woman aged 40 to 49 in good health and CMV-seropositive. Each CDR3 is given with its conserved first and last residue. The order of the fields is D gene, V gene, J gene, CDR3 protein, CDR3 DNA. The D gene is left open where the match is weak.

D gene: NA
V gene: TRBV9
J gene: TRBJ1-3
CDR3 protein: CASSLDWSSGNTIYF
CDR3 DNA: TGTGCCAGCAGCCTCGACTGGAGCTCTGGAAACACCATATATTTT

D gene: NA
V gene: TRBV4-1
J gene: TRBJ1-2
CDR3 protein: CASSPGDRVNYGYTF
CDR3 DNA: TGCGCCAGCAGCCCCGGGGATCGGGTAAACTATGGCTACACCTTC

D gene: NA
V gene: TRBV5-1
J gene: TRBJ2-1
CDR3 protein: CASRPSSGRGNEQFF
CDR3 DNA: TGCGCCAGCCGGCCGTCGTCAGGGAGGGGGAATGAGCAGTTCTTC

D gene: TRBD1
V gene: TRBV18
J gene: TRBJ2-5
CDR3 protein: CASSPEKGALLETQYF
CDR3 DNA: TGTGCCAGCTCACCGGAAAAGGGGGCGCTTTTGGAGACCCAGTACTTC

D gene: NA
V gene: TRBV6-6
J gene: TRBJ1-1
CDR3 protein: CASRTTGNTEAFF
CDR3 DNA: TGTGCCAGCAGAACGACAGGGAACACTGAAGCTTTCTTT

D gene: TRBD2
V gene: TRBV6-5
J gene: TRBJ2-5
CDR3 protein: CASSRTSGLQETQYF
CDR3 DNA: TGTGCCAGCAGTAGGACTAGCGGACTCCAAGAGACCCAGTACTTC

D gene: NA
V gene: TRBV11-2
J gene: TRBJ2-1
CDR3 protein: CASSLRSAAYNEQFF
CDR3 DNA: TGTGCCAGCAGCCTTCGGTCAGCGGCCTACAATGAGCAGTTCTTC

D gene: TRBD2
V gene: TRBV10-3
J gene: TRBJ2-3
CDR3 protein: CAISERGAGGSSTDTQYF
CDR3 DNA: TGTGCCATCAGTGAGAGGGGGGCGGGGGGATCTAGCACAGATACGCAGTATTTT

D gene: NA
V gene: TRBV19
J gene: TRBJ1-2
CDR3 protein: CASSTGQEDSYGYTF
CDR3 DNA: TGTGCCAGTAGTACCGGACAAGAGGATTCATATGGCTACACCTTC

D gene: TRBD1
V gene: TRBV4-1
J gene: TRBJ2-2
CDR3 protein: CASSRPGQGASGELFF
CDR3 DNA: TGCGCCAGCAGCCGTCCGGGACAGGGGGCGTCCGGGGAGCTGTTTTTT

D gene: TRBD1
V gene: TRBV7-3
J gene: TRBJ2-1
CDR3 protein: CASSLSQGARNEQFF
CDR3 DNA: TGTGCCAGCAGCTTATCCCAGGGGGCGAGAAATGAGCAGTTCTTC

D gene: NA
V gene: TRBV19
J gene: TRBJ1-2
CDR3 protein: CASTPEGTQRGYTF
CDR3 DNA: TGTGCCAGTACCCCAGAAGGGACACAACGGGGCTACACCTTC

D gene: NA
V gene: TRBV6-5
J gene: TRBJ1-1
CDR3 protein: CASSYSGLPTEAFF
CDR3 DNA: TGTGCCAGCAGTTACTCGGGACTCCCCACTGAAGCTTTCTTT

D gene: NA
V gene: TRBV7-3
J gene: TRBJ2-1
CDR3 protein: CASSLTGEQFF
CDR3 DNA: TGTGCCAGCAGCTTAACCGGTGAGCAGTTCTTC

D gene: NA
V gene: TRBV5-1
J gene: TRBJ2-7
CDR3 protein: CASSSQTESYEQYF
CDR3 DNA: TGCGCCAGCAGCTCCCAGACAGAATCCTACGAGCAGTACTTC

D gene: NA
V gene: TRBV25-1
J gene: TRBJ1-1
CDR3 protein: CAILGNTEAFF
CDR3 DNA: TGTGCCATCCTAGGGAACACTGAAGCTTTCTTT

D gene: NA
V gene: TRBV19
J gene: TRBJ1-1
CDR3 protein: CASRTRAEAFF
CDR3 DNA: TGTGCCAGTAGGACTAGGGCTGAAGCTTTCTTT

D gene: NA
V gene: TRBV6-5
J gene: TRBJ1-1
CDR3 protein: CASSYFGVNTEAFF
CDR3 DNA: TGTGCCAGCAGTTACTTCGGGGTGAACACTGAAGCTTTCTTT

D gene: TRBD1
V gene: TRBV28
J gene: TRBJ1-2
CDR3 protein: CASNAGTGGVHYGYTF
CDR3 DNA: TGTGCCAGCAACGCGGGGACAGGGGGCGTTCACTATGGCTACACCTTC

D gene: TRBD1
V gene: TRBV2
J gene: TRBJ1-1
CDR3 protein: CASSAQGGLTEAFF
CDR3 DNA: TGTGCCAGCAGTGCCCAAGGGGGCCTCACTGAAGCTTTCTTT

D gene: NA
V gene: TRBV6-5
J gene: TRBJ1-2
CDR3 protein: CASSPAGVANYGYTF
CDR3 DNA: TGTGCCAGCAGTCCCGCAGGGGTAGCTAACTATGGCTACACCTTC

D gene: NA
V gene: TRBV7-8
J gene: TRBJ1-5
CDR3 protein: CASSFTGNQPQHF
CDR3 DNA: TGTGCCAGCAGCTTCACAGGGAATCAGCCCCAGCATTTT

D gene: NA
V gene: TRBV7-3
J gene: TRBJ2-7
CDR3 protein: CASSSIGGVEQYF
CDR3 DNA: TGTGCCAGCAGCTCCATAGGGGGGGTTGAGCAGTACTTC

D gene: TRBD2
V gene: TRBV11-3
J gene: TRBJ2-3
CDR3 protein: CASSLKDAGGRRDTQYF
CDR3 DNA: TGTGCCAGCAGCTTAAAGGACGCGGGAGGGCGTCGAGATACGCAGTATTTT

D gene: NA
V gene: TRBV6-4
J gene: TRBJ2-3
CDR3 protein: CASSDGGTLGPDTQYF
CDR3 DNA: TGTGCCAGCAGTGACGGCGGGACCCTTGGCCCAGATACGCAGTATTTT

D gene: TRBD1
V gene: TRBV9
J gene: TRBJ1-1
CDR3 protein: CASTLGTGSTEAFF
CDR3 DNA: TGTGCCAGCACCTTGGGGACAGGGTCGACTGAAGCTTTCTTT

D gene: TRBD1
V gene: TRBV29-1
J gene: TRBJ2-2
CDR3 protein: CSVFQTGRGELFF
CDR3 DNA: TGCAGCGTTTTCCAGACAGGGCGGGGGGAGCTGTTTTTT

D gene: NA
V gene: TRBV4-3
J gene: TRBJ2-5
CDR3 protein: CASSQGRGNRETQYF
CDR3 DNA: TGCGCCAGCAGCCAAGGCAGGGGTAATAGAGAGACCCAGTACTTC

D gene: TRBD1
V gene: TRBV9
J gene: TRBJ2-2
CDR3 protein: CASSGDRGRLTYTGELFF
CDR3 DNA: TGTGCCAGCAGTGGGGACAGGGGGCGCTTAACTTACACCGGGGAGCTGTTTTTT

D gene: NA
V gene: TRBV6-5
J gene: TRBJ1-3
CDR3 protein: CASRGGTAGNTIYF
CDR3 DNA: TGTGCCAGCAGGGGGGGGACGGCTGGAAACACCATATATTTT

D gene: TRBD1
V gene: TRBV19
J gene: TRBJ2-7
CDR3 protein: CASSPSPGQRYEQYF
CDR3 DNA: TGTGCCAGTAGTCCCTCTCCGGGACAGAGGTACGAGCAGTACTTC

D gene: TRBD2
V gene: TRBV5-4
J gene: TRBJ2-2
CDR3 protein: CASSLEAGRTGELFF
CDR3 DNA: TGTGCCAGCAGCTTGGAAGCGGGGCGGACCGGGGAGCTGTTTTTT

D gene: NA
V gene: TRBV18
J gene: TRBJ2-3
CDR3 protein: CASSPSLLGQYTDTQYF
CDR3 DNA: TGTGCCAGCTCACCGAGCTTACTTGGACAGTACACAGATACGCAGTATTTT

D gene: TRBD1
V gene: TRBV29-1
J gene: TRBJ1-2
CDR3 protein: CSAYGGQGGNYGYTF
CDR3 DNA: TGCAGCGCTTACGGTGGACAGGGGGGTAACTATGGCTACACCTTC

D gene: NA
V gene: TRBV11-2
J gene: TRBJ2-1
CDR3 protein: CASSLTLNRGGVYNEQFF
CDR3 DNA: TGTGCCAGCAGCTTAACCCTCAACAGGGGAGGAGTGTACAATGAGCAGTTCTTC

D gene: TRBD2
V gene: TRBV4-3
J gene: TRBJ2-1
CDR3 protein: CASSQERGGYGEQFF
CDR3 DNA: TGCGCCAGCAGCCAAGAACGGGGGGGCTATGGTGAGCAGTTCTTC

D gene: NA
V gene: TRBV19
J gene: TRBJ2-3
CDR3 protein: CASSWDFTDTQYF
CDR3 DNA: TGTGCCAGTAGTTGGGACTTCACAGATACGCAGTATTTT

D gene: TRBD1
V gene: TRBV4-1
J gene: TRBJ2-2
CDR3 protein: CASSQSGTGAGELFF
CDR3 DNA: TGCGCCAGCAGCCAGAGTGGAACAGGGGCCGGGGAGCTGTTTTTT

D gene: TRBD2
V gene: TRBV4-3
J gene: TRBJ2-3
CDR3 protein: CASSRGLAGGTDTQYF
CDR3 DNA: TGCGCCAGCAGCCGGGGACTAGCGGGGGGCACAGATACGCAGTATTTT

D gene: NA
V gene: TRBV18
J gene: TRBJ2-7
CDR3 protein: CASSPLEGATYEQYF
CDR3 DNA: TGTGCCAGCTCACCATTGGAAGGGGCCACCTACGAGCAGTACTTC

D gene: TRBD2
V gene: TRBV7-3
J gene: TRBJ2-1
CDR3 protein: CASSLRSGSWDEQFF
CDR3 DNA: TGTGCCAGCAGCTTAAGGAGCGGGAGTTGGGATGAGCAGTTCTTC

D gene: TRBD1
V gene: TRBV6-5
J gene: TRBJ2-7
CDR3 protein: CASRSDRGRNEQYF
CDR3 DNA: TGTGCCAGCAGATCGGACAGGGGGAGGAACGAGCAGTACTTC

D gene: TRBD1
V gene: TRBV9
J gene: TRBJ2-3
CDR3 protein: CASSVGTGGTDTQYF
CDR3 DNA: TGTGCCAGCAGCGTGGGGACAGGGGGCACAGATACGCAGTATTTT

D gene: TRBD1
V gene: TRBV7-2
J gene: TRBJ2-3
CDR3 protein: CASSLAGGRTDTQYF
CDR3 DNA: TGTGCCAGCAGCTTGGCAGGGGGTCGCACAGATACGCAGTATTTT